This T cell receptor (beta chain) derives from a study of T cells in Graves' hyperthyroidism and ophthalmopathy. RNA transcripts yielded amplified TCR beta CDR3 regions. Carried out on the TCR CDR3, a first-round RT-PCR used the HTBI primer set. From the multiplex PCR reads, TCRdb called clonotypes with MiXCR, one entry per CDR3 protein. The table includes around 690,000 distinct CDR3 sequences, approximately 15% detected once. Points from the study as a whole: Also found in blood were most expanded thyroid clonotypes above 0.001.

This clonotype was found many times. The target antigen is unknown. V shed 5 bases, J shed 6 bases, and the junction held 21 bases outside the gene matches. This CDR3 comprises 18 residues. Germline V lookup: CDR1 LNHDA, CDR2 SQIVND (reference sequence). The rearrangement uses TRBV19 and TRBJ1-1, with TRBD1 matching over 7 bases. The origin of this receptor is a man between 45 and 60 years old with Graves' hyperthyroidism. The sequenced sample consisted of blood. CDR3 protein: CASSGTPGQPSRVPEAFF. For the CDR3, the DNA is TGTGCCAGTAGTGGGACCCCGGGACAGCCCTCGAGGGTGCCTGAAGCTTTCTTT.